This TCR beta chain was recovered during a study of T cell responses to AZD1222 COVID-19 vaccine. Findings and caveats of the study: Two doses of AZD1222 preceded a rise in Spike-specific TCR breadth and depth.

Repertoires were generated with immunoSEQ multiplex PCR, while TCRdb's copy carries only in-frame clones and drops some. In the table there are roughly 100,000 clones, 70% to 90% of which are singletons. A note on this clone: The antigen remains unidentified.

The clonotype was recovered from an adult who received the AZD1222 COVID-19 vaccine. Here the sequenced sample was peripheral blood, taken 28 days after the second AZD1222 dose.

CDR3 nucleotides: TGCGCCAGCAGCCAAGATCAGGGGAGGTTCTCTGAAGCTTTCTTT. Its protein is CASSQDQGRFSEAFF. The chain carries TRBV4-3 and TRBJ1-1; D is perhaps TRBD1 (6 bases). Per germline, CDR1 LGHNA and CDR2 YSLEER. The CDR3 covers 15 residues. Trimming removed 0 bases at V and 6 bases at J, with 14 bases between.